In this sample, the clone carrying this T cell receptor (beta chain) turned up once. The repertoire was sequenced with immunoSEQ multiplex PCR; TCRdb's copy has only in-frame clones and lacks some. The sample shows approximately 200,000 clones, around 93% of them seen only once. The source of the sample is a study of T cell responses to AZD1222 COVID-19 vaccine. Germline lookup yields CDR1 LGHDT and CDR2 YNNKEL (reference sequence). The V segment lost 4 bases and the J segment 7 bases; nucleotides outside the gene matches: 9. The CDR3 loop spans 16 amino acids. This receptor was obtained from an adult in good health. The sample here was peripheral blood, taken on day 0 of AZD1222 vaccination. The rearrangement joins TRBV3-1 (or the pseudogene TRBV3-2) to TRBJ2-2; 10 nucleotides agree with TRBD1. CDR3 in DNA: TGTGCCAGCAGCCCCAGTGGGGACAGGGGTGGCGGGGAGCTGTTTTTT. It codes for CASSPSGDRGGGELFF.